There are many counts of the clone carrying this T cell receptor beta chain. What it recognizes is unknown. The data were taken from a study of identical twins. Study-wide results and caveats: Insertion counts were lower in abundant cord blood beta clonotypes, a trend that memory repertoires did not show. Out-of-frame alpha sequences that twins shared showed excess low generation probability.

TCRdb recomputed calls from the 5' RACE reads with MiXCR, one row per CDR3 protein. The sample carries about 150,000 distinct CDR3 sequences, around 3.5% recorded once. The CDR3 is made up of 15 amino acids. V lost 1 base and J 4 bases, leaving 13 bases between the germline ends. Germline CDR1 and CDR2: LNHNV and YYDKDF (reference sequence). The genes are TRBV15 and TRBJ1-1; maybe TRBD1 (6 bases). Sequences were obtained from memory T cells sorted from blood. The sequence was obtained from a man aged 18 to 30 in good health. For the CDR3, the DNA is TGTGCCACCAGCAGAGGATTCAGACAGGCCACTGAAGCTTTCTTT. Its protein product is CATSRGFRQATEAFF.